A single sample gave rise to the 8 T cell receptor beta chains below, sequenced in a study of blood T cell repertoires in COVID-19 (TCRdb year 2020). The library was built by means of the immunoSEQ multiplex PCR assay. Sourced from immuneACCESS, this table was stored by TCRdb with only in-frame sequences that have V and J called. A share of the clones is absent; for the studies checked, an unresolved V gene accounts for under half, and the remainder has no known explanation. Here the sample has around 70,000 clones; 70% to 80% occur a single time. The top ten clones comprise 15% to 18% of the sample. Sequencing input: peripheral blood. These receptors were collected from a human donor in a cohort sampled during active COVID-19.

V usage is TRBV30 and J usage is TRBJ2-5, with 9 nucleotides matching TRBD1. J gave up 4 bases and V 1 base, and 7 bases lay outside the gene matches. The CDR3 covers 15 residues. Germline assignment: CDR1 GTSNPN and CDR2 SVGIG (reference sequence). This CDR3 reads CAWSADRGIGETQYF. The CDR3 DNA sequence: TGTGCCTGGAGTGCGGACAGGGGCATAGGAGAGACCCAGTACTTC.

This clone was seen only once. The chain combines TRBV2 with TRBJ1-1; 7 positions match TRBD1. Germline V gene lookup returns CDR1 SNHLY and CDR2 FYNNEI. CDR3 length: 16 amino acids. Trimming took 6 bases from V and 1 from J; bases not matched to a gene: 11. CDR3: CASRIFWDSSNTEAFF. The CDR3 nucleotides read TGTGCCAGCAGAATTTTTTGGGACAGCTCGAACACTGAAGCTTTCTTT.

The gene calls are TRBV5-1 and TRBJ2-7, with 11 nucleotides matching TRBD2. CDR1 is SGHRS and CDR2 is YFSETQ in the germline V gene. This CDR3 has 14 residues. Trimming cost V 0 bases and J 4 bases; bases outside gene matches: 0. The CDR3 here is CASSLGTSGYEQYF. The CDR3 coding sequence is TGCGCCAGCAGCTTGGGGACTAGCGGGTACGAGCAGTACTTC.

The genes are TRBV5-1 and TRBJ2-1; TRBD1 matches at 10 bases. CDR1 and CDR2 from the germline V gene are SGHRS and YFSETQ. V lost 0 bases to trimming and J lost 7 bases; unmatched junction nucleotides: 7. The CDR3 covers 16 residues. CDR3 sequence (DNA): TGCGCCAGCAGCTTGGCCATCGGACAGGGGGGGAATGAGCAGTTCTTC. The encoded protein is CASSLAIGQGGNEQFF.

The rearrangement uses TRBV7-6 and TRBJ1-1; D is possibly TRBD1 (5 bases). Germline-derived CDR1 and CDR2 are SGHVS and FNYEAQ. V dropped 0 bases and J dropped 2 bases, with 10 bases sitting between them. The CDR3 consists of 15 residues. CDR3 nucleotide sequence: TGTGCCAGCAGCTTAGCACGGCAGGGCAACACTGAAGCTTTCTTT. Residues: CASSLARQGNTEAFF. The full variable domain, in which reference TRBV7-6 and TRBJ1-1 provide the parts outside the CDR3, is GAGVSQSPRYKVTKRGQDVALRCDPISGHVSLYWYRQALGQGPEFLTYFNYEAQQDKSGLPNDRFSAERPEGSISTLTIQRTEQRDSAMYRCASSLARQGNTEAFFGQGTRLTVV.

The V call is TRBV18, the J call TRBJ2-7, with 7 bases aligning to TRBD2. The germline gives CDR1 KGHSH, CDR2 LQKENI. This CDR3 spans 15 amino acids. With 2 bases clipped from V and 3 bases from J, the junction kept 7 bases outside the gene matches. This chain's CDR3 is CASSPSREIDYEQYF. For the CDR3, the DNA is TGTGCCAGCTCACCATCGCGGGAGATCGACTACGAGCAGTACTTC.

The chain recombines TRBV5-1 with TRBJ2-7; 13 bases are shared with TRBD2. CDR3 length equals 17 residues. Germline CDR1 and CDR2: SGHRS and YFSETQ. V lost 0 bases and J lost 4; bases outside the gene matches: 7. The CDR3 here is CASSLVPGLAGSYEQYF. The CDR3 nucleotides are TGCGCCAGCAGCTTGGTTCCGGGACTAGCGGGATCGTACGAGCAGTACTTC.

The chain carries TRBV3-1 (or the pseudogene TRBV3-2) and TRBJ1-6; the D is unclear. There are 15 residues in the CDR3. The V and J ends lost 2 bases and 5 bases respectively, with 10 bases between them. The germline CDR1 and CDR2 sequences are LGHDT and YNNKEL (reference sequence). CDR3 DNA sequence: TGTGCCAGCAGCCAAACATTCTCTGATAATTCACCCCTCCACTTT. This gives the protein CASSQTFSDNSPLHF.